This T cell receptor beta chain was identified in a study of blood T cell repertoires in COVID-19. As for the study in general: Material from acute and convalescent COVID-19 was sourced from the United States, Italy and Spain. Nucleic acid was either cDNA or gDNA, and it came from T cells, B-cell-depleted T cells, or PBMCs.

As handled by the study authors: Nucleated cell counts were estimated from reference gene primer amplification. Only in-frame clones appear in the TCRdb table, and some are missing; sequencing was by immunoSEQ multiplex PCR. V and J calls and clone size come straight from that table; D and trimming were deduced from the DNA. Among 100,000 to 150,000 clones listed, 80% to 90% were seen once. CDR1 SGHRS and CDR2 YFSETQ come from the germline V gene. Trimming took 4 bases from V and 4 from J, leaving 15 bases between them. CDR3 length: 15 residues. Patients at the Seattle site were enrolled during active infection and followed longitudinally.

This rearrangement joins TRBV5-1 to TRBJ1-5; no clear D gene. The origin of this receptor is a man aged 60 to 69 with COVID-19, enrolled during active disease. Input material: peripheral blood. This CDR3 is CASSLYDPGNQPQHF. In DNA, the CDR3 is TGCGCCAGCAGCCTGTACGACCCGGGGAATCAGCCCCAGCATTTT.